Described below is a single T cell receptor beta chain sequence and its context. Its antigen specificity is not known. It has no much larger one-base neighbor in the sample; base qualities were not kept. In the prospective study, participants were about 18 to 95 years old, resided in about 25 geographic areas of the United States, and were enrolled through a virtual design. Cohort assignment in the prospective study relied on participant-reported clinical history from a screening survey and a study questionnaire. Recovered participants in ImmuneRACE Cohort 3 were defined by two consecutive negative NP/OP PCR tests, clearance by a healthcare professional, or resolution of symptoms. In the prospective study, whole blood, serum and a nasopharyngeal or oropharyngeal swab were collected from each participant by mobile phlebotomists. Additional blood draws and questionnaires over an approximately two-month period could optionally be provided by prospective study participants. Before DNA extraction, prospective study blood samples were shipped either frozen or at room temperature.

This entry comes from a study of blood T cell repertoires in COVID-19 (dated by TCRdb to the early 2020s). About the full investigation: The collaborator samples originated in the United States, Italy and Spain and spanned the acute and convalescent phases of COVID-19. The prospective study material was composed of cDNA or gDNA derived from T cells, B-cell-depleted T cells, or PBMCs. Deeply sampled blood TCRbeta repertoires from subjects exposed to, actively infected with, or recovered from COVID-19 were included in the dataset. The repertoires were released in a freely available public database meant as a resource for research on the immune response to SARS-CoV-2. Samples were obtained from the ongoing ImmuneRACE study (first 160 participants) and from 1,000 to 1,500 subjects provided by 6 global collaborators. Sample metadata almost always included a de-identified subject ID, COVID-19 status, age in years and sex. HLA class I and class II types, where available, came from metadata supplied by the sample provider rather than from assay-based typing. Summary of the overall study and its limitations: The quantity of clinical and demographic metadata differed by source and by participant and was supplied without curation.

TCRbeta CDR3 regions were amplified from genomic DNA using the immunoSEQ Assay, a bias-controlled multiplex PCR. On the authors' methods: Nucleated cell counts per sample were estimated from amplification of reference gene primers within the assay. To quantify the absolute abundance of each unique TCRbeta CDR3 rearrangement, sequence reads were collapsed and filtered. For each sample, productive Simpson clonality was calculated as the square root of Simpson's diversity index across productive rearrangements. TCRdb provides this immuneACCESS table in a form limited to in-frame rearrangements. Some clones are lacking; in checked studies, under half of them reflect an unresolved V gene, and why the rest are absent is not known. V, J and clone size are those of that table, while D and trimming were read from the DNA. The sample table holds some 460,000 clones, of which roughly 90% were seen once. The ten largest make up about 0.75% of the sample.

The CDR3 starts with the cysteine, ends with the phenylalanine, and has 14 residues. Only the CDR3 DNA stays, 42 bases, in frame from base 1. Via the germline V gene, CDR1 is KGHSH and CDR2 LQKENI. The V end loses 3 bases and the J end loses 5 bases, and a stretch of 14 bases separates them. The chain is assembled from TRBV18 and TRBJ2-7; tentative D gene TRBD1, with 6 bases matching. The sample comprised PBMCs or T cells enriched from blood (not recorded which). This clonotype originated in a woman aged 18-29 years who had recovered from COVID-19. The nucleotide sequence reads TGTGCCAGCTCACCGCAGGGGATCCGGAACGAGCAGTACTTC. This encodes CASSPQGIRNEQYF. The full variable domain, completed from the reference TRBV18 and TRBJ2-7 proteins outside the CDR3, reads NAGVMQNPRHLVRRRGQEARLRCSPMKGHSHVYWYRQLPEEGLKFMVYLQKENIIDESGMPKERFSAEFPKEGPSILRIQQVVRGDSAAYFCASSPQGIRNEQYFGPGTRLTVT.